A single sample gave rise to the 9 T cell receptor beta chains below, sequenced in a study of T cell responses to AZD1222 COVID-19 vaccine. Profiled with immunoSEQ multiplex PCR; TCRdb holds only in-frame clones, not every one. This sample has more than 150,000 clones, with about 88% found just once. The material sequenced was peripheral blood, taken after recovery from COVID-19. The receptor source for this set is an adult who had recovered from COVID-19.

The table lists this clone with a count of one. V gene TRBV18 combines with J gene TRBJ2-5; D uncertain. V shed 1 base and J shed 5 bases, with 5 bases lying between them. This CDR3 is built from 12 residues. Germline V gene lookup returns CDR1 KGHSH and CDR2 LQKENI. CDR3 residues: CASSPLSETQYF. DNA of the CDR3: TGTGCCAGCTCACCACTTTCGGAGACCCAGTACTTC. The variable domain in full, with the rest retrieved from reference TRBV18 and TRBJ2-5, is NAGVMQNPRHLVRRRGQEARLRCSPMKGHSHVYWYRQLPEEGLKFMVYLQKENIIDESGMPKERFSAEFPKEGPSILRIQQVVRGDSAAYFCASSPLSETQYFGPGTRLLVL.

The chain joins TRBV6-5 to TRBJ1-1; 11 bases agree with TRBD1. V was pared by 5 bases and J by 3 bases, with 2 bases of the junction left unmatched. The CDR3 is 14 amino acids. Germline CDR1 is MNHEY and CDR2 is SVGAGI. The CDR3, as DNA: TGTGCCAGCAGTAGGGACAGGGGGTACACTGAAGCTTTCTTT. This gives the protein CASSRDRGYTEAFF.

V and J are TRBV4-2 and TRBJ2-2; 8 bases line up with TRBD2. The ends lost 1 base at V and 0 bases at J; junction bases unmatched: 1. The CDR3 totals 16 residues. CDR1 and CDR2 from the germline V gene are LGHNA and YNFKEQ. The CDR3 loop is CASSQAGLANTGELFF. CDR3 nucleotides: TGTGCCAGCAGCCAAGCGGGACTAGCGAACACCGGGGAGCTGTTTTTT.

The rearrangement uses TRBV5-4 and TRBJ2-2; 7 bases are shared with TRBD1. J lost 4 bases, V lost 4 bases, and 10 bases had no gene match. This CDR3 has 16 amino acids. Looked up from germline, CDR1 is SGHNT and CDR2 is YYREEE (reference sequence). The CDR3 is CASSMFDRDVTGELFF. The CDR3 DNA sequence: TGTGCCAGCAGCATGTTTGACAGGGACGTCACCGGGGAGCTGTTTTTT.

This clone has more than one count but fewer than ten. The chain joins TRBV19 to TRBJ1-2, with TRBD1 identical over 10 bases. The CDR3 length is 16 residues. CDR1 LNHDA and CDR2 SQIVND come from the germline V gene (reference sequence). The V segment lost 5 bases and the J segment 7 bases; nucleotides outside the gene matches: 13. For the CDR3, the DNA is TGTGCCAGTAGTCCCCAATCCCGACAGGGGGCAGGTGGCTACACCTTC. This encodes CASSPQSRQGAGGYTF.

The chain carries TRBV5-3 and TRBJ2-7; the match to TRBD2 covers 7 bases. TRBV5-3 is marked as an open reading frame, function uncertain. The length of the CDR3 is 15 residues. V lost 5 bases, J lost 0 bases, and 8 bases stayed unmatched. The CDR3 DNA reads TGTGCCAGAAGAGGGGAAGGCGGGGGCTCCTACGAGCAGTACTTC. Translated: CARRGEGGGSYEQYF.

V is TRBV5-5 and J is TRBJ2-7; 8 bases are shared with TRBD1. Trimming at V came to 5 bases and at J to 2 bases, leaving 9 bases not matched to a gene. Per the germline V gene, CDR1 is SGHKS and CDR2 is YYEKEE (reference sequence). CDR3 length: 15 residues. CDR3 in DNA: TGTGCCAGCAGGTATGGACAGGGTCTAACCTACGAGCAGTACTTC. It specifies CASRYGQGLTYEQYF. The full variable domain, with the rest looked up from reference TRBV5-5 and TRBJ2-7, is DAGVTQSPTHLIKTRGQQVTLRCSPISGHKSVSWYQQVLGQGPQFIFQYYEKEERGRGNFPDRFSARQFPNYSSELNVNALLLGDSALYLCASRYGQGLTYEQYFGPGTRLTVT.

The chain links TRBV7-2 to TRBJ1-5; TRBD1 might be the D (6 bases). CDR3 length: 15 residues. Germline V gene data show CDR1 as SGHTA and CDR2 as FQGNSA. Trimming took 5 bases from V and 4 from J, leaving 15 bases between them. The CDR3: CASSPTGISNQPQHF. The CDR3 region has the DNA TGTGCCAGCAGCCCAACAGGGATAAGTAATCAGCCCCAGCATTTT.

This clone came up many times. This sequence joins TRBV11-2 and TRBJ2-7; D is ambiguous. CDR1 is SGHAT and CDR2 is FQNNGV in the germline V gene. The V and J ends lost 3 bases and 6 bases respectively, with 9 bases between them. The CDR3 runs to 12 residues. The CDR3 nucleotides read TGTGCCAGCAGCTTTGAATCGGTCGAGCAGTACTTC. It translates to CASSFESVEQYF.